The rows below give T cell receptor beta chains drawn from one sample of a study of blood T cell repertoires in COVID-19. Clones were read by immunoSEQ multiplex PCR, and TCRdb kept only the in-frame ones, dropping some. The sample holds tens of thousands of clones, approximately 78% seen once. Sequenced sample: peripheral blood. Every receptor here comes from a human donor with acute or convalescent COVID-19. The donor label of this sample is uncertain. CDR3s include the opening cysteine and the closing phenylalanine or tryptophan. The D gene is left open where the match is weak. Expanded clones get a size class; other rows say once, few or many, or leave the size out.

cdr3_nt cdr3_aa d_call j_call clone_size v_call
TGTGCCAGCAGTTTCCCTGGCCCCCACGAGCTGTTTTTT CASSFPGPHELFF NA TRBJ2-2 once TRBV28
TGCGCCAGCAGCACCGGACTAGCGGAAGCAGATACGCAGTATTTT CASSTGLAEADTQYF TRBD2 TRBJ2-3 NA TRBV5-1
TGTGCCAGCAGCCAAGATCCTCTAACAGGGAAGTGCCACGAGCAGTACTTC CASSQDPLTGKCHEQYF NA TRBJ2-7 NA TRBV3-1/TRBV3-2
TGTGCCAGCAGCTTAGGAGTACACCAAGAGACCCAGTACTTC CASSLGVHQETQYF NA TRBJ2-5 NA TRBV7-2
TGTGCCAGCAGCTTAGGGAAGGGGCGGCCCCAGCATTTT CASSLGKGRPQHF NA TRBJ1-5 NA TRBV7-2
TGTGCCAGCAGTCCTCGAGGGACAGGGGGTGAGGAGCAGTACTTC CASSPRGTGGEEQYF TRBD1 TRBJ2-7 NA TRBV2